These 14 T cell receptor beta chains were sequenced from one sample in a study of T cell changes during pregnancy in multiple sclerosis (dated by TCRdb to 2018 to 2020). The protocol used for the library was the immunoSEQ multiplex PCR assay. In TCRdb, the immuneACCESS table is reduced to in-frame sequences with V and J assigned. These tables do not hold every clone; where another copy was compared, an unresolved V gene accounts for under half, and the others remain unexplained. The sample data list about 49,000 clones, and nearly 90% of these were observed just once. The ten biggest clones cover over 4% of the sample. The material sequenced was peripheral blood, taken after pregnancy. The origin of the receptors is a female donor in good health, enrolled as a control in a pregnancy study.

The chain couples TRBV6-1 to TRBJ2-7; D remains unclear. V lost 1 base and J lost 3, with 16 bases in between. Per germline, CDR1 MNHNS and CDR2 SASEGT. This CDR3 is built from 16 residues. CDR3 sequence: CASSEGHGPGGYEQYF. As DNA, the CDR3 is TGTGCCAGCAGTGAAGGCCACGGCCCCGGCGGCTACGAGCAGTACTTC.

The chain has TRBV30 and TRBJ2-7; D might be TRBD1 (6 bases). The CDR3 runs to 13 residues. V gave up 0 bases and J gave up 3 bases, with 9 bases separating them. Germline V gene data show CDR1 as GTSNPN and CDR2 as SVGIG (reference sequence). The CDR3, as DNA: TGTGCCTGGAGTGTAAGGACAGACTACGAGCAGTACTTC. It translates to CAWSVRTDYEQYF. Drawing the rest from reference TRBV30 and TRBJ2-7, the complete variable domain is SQTIHQWPATLVQPVGSPLSLECTVEGTSNPNLYWYRQAAGRGLQLLFYSVGIGQISSEVPQNLSASRPQDRQFILSSKKLLLSDSGFYLCAWSVRTDYEQYFGPGTRLTVT.

Details on this clone: One end of the junction varies from germline; a read error may be responsible. The chain combines TRBV7-7 with TRBJ2-3; 7 bases are shared with TRBD1. This CDR3 comprises 15 residues. The germline gives CDR1 SSHAT, CDR2 FNYEAQ (reference sequence). The CDR3 sequence is CASSKQGLNTDTQYF. The CDR3, as DNA: TGTGCTAGCAGCAAACAGGGGCTAAACACAGATACGCAGTATTTT. Drawing the rest from reference TRBV7-7 and TRBJ2-3, the complete variable domain is GAGVSQSPRYKVTKRGQDVTLRCDPISSHATLYWYQQALGQGPEFLTYFNYEAQPDKSGLPSDRFSAERPEGSISTLTIQRTEQRDSAMYRCASSKQGLNTDTQYFGPGTRLTVL.

The V call is TRBV6-5, the J call TRBJ2-7; D is perhaps TRBD2 (6 bases). The CDR3 length is 12 residues. Germline assignment: CDR1 MNHEY and CDR2 SVGAGI. Trimming removed 2 bases from V and 7 bases from J, with 9 bases in between. As DNA, the CDR3 is TGTGCCAGCAGTTACGCGGGGAGGGAGCAGTACTTC. It specifies CASSYAGREQYF.

The CDR3 loop reads CATSRADRESAYEQYF. The CDR3 region has the DNA TGTGCCACCAGCAGAGCAGACAGGGAATCCGCCTACGAGCAGTACTTC. The chain recombines TRBV15 with TRBJ2-7; 7 positions match TRBD1. V lost 1 base and J lost 2; bases outside the gene matches: 8. This CDR3 region has 16 residues. Per the germline V gene, CDR1 is LNHNV and CDR2 is YYDKDF (reference sequence).

This chain uses TRBV28 with TRBJ1-6, with 9 bases fitting TRBD1. Germline V gene lookup returns CDR1 MDHEN and CDR2 SYDVKM. CDR3 length: 17 amino acids. The V gene end was trimmed by 4 bases and the J gene end by 7 bases; junction bases not matched to a gene: 11. In DNA form, the CDR3 reads TGTGCCAGCAGTTCCCGATCACAGGGGGCGCGCAATTCACCCCTCCACTTT. Translation: CASSSRSQGARNSPLHF.

The chain links TRBV27 to TRBJ2-7; D is undetermined. CDR1 MNHEY and CDR2 SMNVEV come from the germline V gene (reference sequence). The ends were cut back, 2 bases at V and 3 bases at J, with 5 bases in the middle. The CDR3 contains 12 residues. The CDR3 coding sequence is TGTGCCAGCAGTTTACCCTACTACGAGCAGTACTTC. Protein sequence: CASSLPYYEQYF.

The chain couples TRBV2 to TRBJ1-5; TRBD1 matches at 7 bases. The CDR3 sequence is 15 residues long. Germline CDR1 is SNHLY and CDR2 is FYNNEI. The trim removed 6 bases at V and 4 bases at J, leaving 9 bases unmatched. Here the CDR3 DNA reads TGTGCCAGCAGGTGGACAGGCAGGGGGAATCAGCCCCAGCATTTT. The encoded protein is CASRWTGRGNQPQHF.

This clone was counted a single time. V usage is TRBV6-6 and J usage is TRBJ2-4; 9 bases match TRBD1. V shed 4 bases and J 0 bases; nucleotides not matched to a gene: 4. This CDR3 has 16 amino acids. Per the germline V gene, CDR1 is MNHNY and CDR2 is SVGAGI (reference sequence). The DNA of the CDR3 is TGTGCCAGCAGTTCACAGGGGGCCCTAGCCAAAAACATTCAGTACTTC. Its protein is CASSSQGALAKNIQYF.

The chain joins TRBV18 to TRBJ2-3; 8 positions match TRBD2. V lost 3 bases to trimming and J lost 2 bases; unmatched junction nucleotides: 13. The CDR3 is 18 amino acids. CDR1 is KGHSH and CDR2 is LQKENI in the germline V gene. This CDR3 reads CASSPDRLRTSPTDTQYF. The CDR3 coding sequence is TGTGCCAGCTCACCTGATCGTCTTCGGACTAGCCCCACAGATACGCAGTATTTT.

The gene calls are TRBV7-2 and TRBJ1-5; D perhaps matches TRBD1 (5 bases). V lost 4 bases, J lost 9 bases, and 10 bases lay in between. The CDR3 loop spans 12 amino acids. Looked up from germline, CDR1 is SGHTA and CDR2 is FQGNSA. The CDR3 region is CASSWRQGPQHF. DNA for the CDR3: TGTGCCAGCAGCTGGCGCCAGGGGCCCCAGCATTTT.

V and J are TRBV9 and TRBJ1-4; D ambiguous. Germline lookup yields CDR1 SGDLS and CDR2 YYNGEE. V was pared by 3 bases and J by 1 base, with 16 bases between. There are 17 residues in the CDR3. The CDR3 protein is CASSERASFGTNEKLFF. The CDR3 bases are TGTGCCAGCAGCGAGAGGGCCTCCTTCGGAACTAATGAAAAACTGTTTTTT.

This sequence joins TRBV13 and TRBJ1-2; 8 bases map to TRBD1. The CDR3 runs 14 residues. The germline gives CDR1 PRHDT, CDR2 FYEKMQ (reference sequence). The V gene end was trimmed by 5 bases and the J gene end by 6 bases; junction bases not matched to a gene: 8. Written as DNA, the CDR3 is TGTGCCAGCAGCACACGGACAGGGTATGATGGCTACACCTTC. The encoded protein is CASSTRTGYDGYTF. The full variable domain, completed using reference TRBV13 and TRBJ1-2, is AAGVIQSPRHLIKEKRETATLKCYPIPRHDTVYWYQQGPGQDPQFLISFYEKMQSDKGSIPDRFSAQQFSDYHSELNMSSLELGDSALYFCASSTRTGYDGYTFGSGTRLTVV.

The rearrangement uses TRBV28 and TRBJ2-5; tentative D call: TRBD1 (6 bases). V lost 8 bases, J lost 0 bases, and 10 bases lay in between. The CDR3 covers 13 residues. Germline V gives CDR1 MDHEN, CDR2 SYDVKM. This CDR3 is CASFRTDQETQYF. The CDR3 region has the DNA TGTGCCAGCTTCCGGACAGACCAAGAGACCCAGTACTTC.